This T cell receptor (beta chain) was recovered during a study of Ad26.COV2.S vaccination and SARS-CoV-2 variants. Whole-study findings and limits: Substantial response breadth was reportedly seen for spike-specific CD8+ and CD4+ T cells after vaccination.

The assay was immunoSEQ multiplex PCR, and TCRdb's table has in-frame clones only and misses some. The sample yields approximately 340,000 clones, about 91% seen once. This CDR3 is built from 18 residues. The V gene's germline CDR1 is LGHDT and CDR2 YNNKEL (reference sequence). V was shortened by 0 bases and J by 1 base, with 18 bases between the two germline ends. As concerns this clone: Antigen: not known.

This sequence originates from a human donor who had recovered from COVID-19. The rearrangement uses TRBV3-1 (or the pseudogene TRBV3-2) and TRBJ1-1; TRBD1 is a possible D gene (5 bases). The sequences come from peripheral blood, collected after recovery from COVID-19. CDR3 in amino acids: CASSQERGRKSTNTEAFF. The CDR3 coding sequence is TGTGCCAGCAGCCAAGAGCGGGGACGAAAATCAACGAACACTGAAGCTTTCTTT.